What follows is one TCR beta chain and its context. Repertoires were generated with immunoSEQ multiplex PCR, while TCRdb's copy carries only in-frame clones and drops some. The table includes approximately 190,000 clones, roughly 92% detected once. This specimen belongs to a study of T cell responses to AZD1222 COVID-19 vaccine. This receptor was identified in an adult who received the AZD1222 COVID-19 vaccine. The sample consisted of peripheral blood, taken 28 days after the second AZD1222 dose.

CDR3 residues: CASSRDRGTGNTIYF. The CDR3 region has the DNA TGTGCCAGCAGTCGGGACAGGGGAACTGGAAACACCATATATTTT. The chain has TRBV28 and TRBJ1-3; 10 nucleotides match TRBD1. The ends lost 5 bases at V and 2 bases at J; junction bases unmatched: 3. CDR3 length: 15 residues. In germline, CDR1 is MDHEN, CDR2 SYDVKM.